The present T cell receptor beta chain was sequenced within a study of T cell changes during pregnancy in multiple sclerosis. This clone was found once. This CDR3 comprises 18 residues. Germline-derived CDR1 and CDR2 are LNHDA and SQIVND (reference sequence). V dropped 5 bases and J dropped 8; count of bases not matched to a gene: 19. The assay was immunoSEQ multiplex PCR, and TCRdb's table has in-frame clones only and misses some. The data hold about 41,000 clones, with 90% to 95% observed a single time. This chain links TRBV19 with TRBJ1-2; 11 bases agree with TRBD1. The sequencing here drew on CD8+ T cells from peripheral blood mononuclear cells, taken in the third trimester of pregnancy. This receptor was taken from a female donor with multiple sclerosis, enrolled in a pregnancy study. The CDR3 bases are TGTGCCAGTAGTTCGAGGACAGGGGGCGCGATGGTCCTCTGGGGCTACACCTTC. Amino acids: CASSSRTGGAMVLWGYTF. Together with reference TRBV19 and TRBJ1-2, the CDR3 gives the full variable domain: DGGITQSPKYLFRKEGQNVTLSCEQNLNHDAMYWYRQDPGQGLRLIYYSQIVNDFQKGDIAEGYSVSREKKESFPLTVTSAQKNPTAFYLCASSSRTGGAMVLWGYTFGSGTRLTVV.